This record covers a single T cell receptor (beta chain). Sequencing was performed with immunoSEQ multiplex PCR; in TCRdb, only in-frame clones are kept and a portion is missing. Of about 30,000 clones listed, 75% to 90% are singletons. Using positive magnetic bead selection on an AutoMACS, CD4+ and CD8+ cells were isolated, after which their purity was checked by flow cytometry. The data derive from a study of somatic mutations in cytotoxic T cells in rheumatoid arthritis. Whole-study context: Purity of nearly 100% was reached when some V beta antibody-stained T-cell populations were flow-sorted, including V beta1+ cells sequenced for TCRB.

In germline, CDR1 is SGHRS, CDR2 YFSETQ. CDR3 length: 14 amino acids. Trimming removed 4 bases from V and 5 bases from J; junction bases left unmatched: 6. This chain uses TRBV5-1 with TRBJ1-2, with TRBD1 matching 9 bases. This TCR came from an adult with rheumatoid arthritis. The material sequenced was CD8+ T cells sorted from blood. For the CDR3, the DNA is TGCGCCAGCAGCCCGGGACAGGGAAGTTATGGCTACACCTTC. It translates to CASSPGQGSYGYTF.